This T cell receptor beta chain was captured by sequencing in a study of T cells after somatic rescue of genetic block. The repertoire was sequenced with immunoSEQ multiplex PCR; TCRdb's copy has only in-frame clones and lacks some. The sample has tens of thousands of clones, more than 90% seen once. The CDR3 consists of 15 residues. CDR1 and CDR2 (germline): LNHDA, SQIVND (reference sequence). The ends lost 3 bases at V and 6 bases at J; junction bases unmatched: 6. The chain recombines TRBV19 with TRBJ2-2; TRBD1 agrees at 8 bases. The sequencing sample was made of peripheral blood mononuclear cells (PBMCs). This clonotype originated in a child younger than two. The CDR3 sequence is CASSIGAGGAGELFF. In nucleotides, the CDR3 is TGTGCCAGTAGTATCGGAGCAGGGGGCGCCGGGGAGCTGTTTTTT.